This T cell receptor beta chain emerged from a study of CD8+ T cells in alopecia areata. RNA was isolated and reverse transcribed to cDNA, the sequencing template. Measured with immunoSEQ multiplex PCR; TCRdb has only the in-frame clones, and not every one. The sample records 130,000 to 150,000 clones, roughly 50% being singletons. The germline gives CDR1 SQVTM, CDR2 ANQGSEA. This CDR3 contains 11 residues. V lost 8 bases and J 8 bases, leaving 13 bases between the germline ends. The V call is TRBV29-1, the J call TRBJ1-3; D gene unclear. The sample was CD4+ T cells sorted from blood. This TCR was sampled from a human donor with alopecia areata. DNA of the CDR3: TGCAGCTTCAGACTCGCGGACACCATATATTTT. Encoded protein: CSFRLADTIYF.